The 23 T cell receptor beta chains presented below share a single source sample, sequenced in a study of blood T cell repertoires in COVID-19. Assay used: immunoSEQ multiplex PCR; TCRdb lists only in-frame clones, some missing. The sample carries around 480,000 clones, about 85% recorded once. The sample taken for sequencing was PBMCs or T cells enriched from blood (not recorded which). The receptors derive from a woman under 30 who had recovered from COVID-19.

This chain links TRBV30 with TRBJ1-5; 7 bases match TRBD1. This CDR3 is built from 13 residues. Germline loops: CDR1 GTSNPN, CDR2 SVGIG (reference sequence). J was trimmed by 6 bases and V by 3 bases; bases with no gene match: 5. The CDR3 DNA follows: TGTGCCTGGAGGGTTGCAGGGGGTCAGCCCCAGCATTTT. Encoded protein: CAWRVAGGQPQHF.

The chain couples TRBV7-9 to TRBJ1-5; D is uncertain. CDR3 size: 17 residues. V lost 2 bases and J lost 9, with 23 bases in between. Germline CDR1 is SEHNR and CDR2 is FQNEAQ (reference sequence). The CDR3 DNA follows: TGTGCCAGCAGCTTATATTTATCGACTGCCCGGTTCGGGCCCCAGCATTTT. This sequence encodes CASSLYLSTARFGPQHF.

The V call is TRBV5-1, the J call TRBJ2-1; possible D gene TRBD1, 6 bases. Trimming left V 0 bases short and J 5 bases short, with 18 bases between. Germline values: CDR1 SGHRS, CDR2 YFSETQ. The CDR3 runs to 17 residues. CDR3 bases: TGCGCCAGCAGCTTGGGTTTTTACAGGGATGAGGACAATGAGCAGTTCTTC. Amino acid sequence: CASSLGFYRDEDNEQFF.

The sample holds a few counts of this clone. The CDR3: CASSFPGESHEQYF. CDR3 sequence (DNA): TGTGCCAGCAGCTTTCCCGGGGAATCCCACGAGCAGTACTTC. V gene TRBV7-9 combines with J gene TRBJ2-7, with D perhaps matching TRBD2 (5 bases). CDR3 size: 14 residues. Germline V gene lookup returns CDR1 SEHNR and CDR2 FQNEAQ (reference sequence). V dropped 3 bases and J dropped 5 bases, with 14 bases sitting between them.

This clone was recorded a few times. The rearrangement joins TRBV18 to TRBJ2-7; D perhaps matches TRBD2 (5 bases). Trimming stripped 5 bases from V and 0 bases from J, with 11 bases between. This CDR3 has 14 amino acids. Germline V CDR1 and CDR2: KGHSH, LQKENI. The CDR3: CASSVSGSSYEQYF. As DNA, the CDR3 is TGTGCCAGCTCAGTCAGCGGCAGCTCCTACGAGCAGTACTTC.

The chain recombines TRBV7-3 with TRBJ1-2; TRBD1 matches at 7 bases. CDR1 and CDR2 from the germline V gene are SGHTA and FQGTGA. V shed 5 bases, J shed 6 bases, and the junction held 6 bases outside the gene matches. This CDR3 has 13 amino acids. CDR3 sequence (DNA): TGTGCCAGCAGCGACAGGGACGGAGATGGCTACACCTTC. It is translated as CASSDRDGDGYTF.

The J gene is TRBJ2-2, the V gene TRBV12-5, with 11 bases aligning to TRBD1. Germline values: CDR1 LGHNT, CDR2 FRNRAP. This CDR3 comprises 17 residues. J lost 4 bases, V lost 0 bases, and 4 bases had no gene match. Here the CDR3 DNA reads TGTGCTAGTGGTTTGGTAGGACAGGGGGCGATCACCGGGGAGCTGTTTTTT. It translates to CASGLVGQGAITGELFF.

This chain connects TRBV7-9 to TRBJ2-2; possibly TRBD1 for D (6 bases). Looked up from germline, CDR1 is SEHNR and CDR2 is FQNEAQ (reference sequence). Trimming stripped 4 bases from V and 5 bases from J, with 14 bases between. CDR3 length: 15 amino acids. Here the CDR3 DNA reads TGTGCCAGCAGCTCTTGGGACACCCGAACCGGGGAGCTGTTTTTT. As protein: CASSSWDTRTGELFF.

In its sample, this clone was seen once. This chain connects TRBV7-2 to TRBJ1-3; D is ambiguous. Trimming removed 1 base from V and 8 bases from J, with 6 bases in between. This CDR3 has 12 amino acids. Germline assignment: CDR1 SGHTA and CDR2 FQGNSA. Here the CDR3 reads CASSLDEDTIYF. For the CDR3, the DNA is TGTGCCAGCAGCTTAGACGAGGACACCATATATTTT.

As regards this clone: The same CDR3 is also encoded by other DNA sequences in this sample. The rearrangement links TRBV5-1 to TRBJ2-3, with TRBD1 matching over 10 bases. The trim removed 4 bases at V and 1 base at J, leaving 3 bases unmatched. The CDR3 consists of 15 residues. Germline loops: CDR1 SGHRS, CDR2 YFSETQ. The CDR3 DNA sequence: TGCGCCAGCAGCCGGGACAGGGGTGGCACAGATACGCAGTATTTT. It encodes CASSRDRGGTDTQYF.

The chain links TRBV5-4 to TRBJ2-5; D might be TRBD1 (5 bases). This CDR3 contains 14 residues. The V and J ends lost 4 bases and 4 bases respectively, with 14 bases between them. Germline CDR1 reads SGHNT; CDR2 reads YYREEE (reference sequence). The CDR3 coding sequence is TGTGCCAGCAGCCAACCCGACAGCCGAGAGACCCAGTACTTC. Residues: CASSQPDSRETQYF.

The chain joins TRBV10-1 to TRBJ1-1, with D possibly being TRBD1 (5 bases). The CDR3 covers 14 residues. Trimming took 3 bases from V and 4 from J, leaving 12 bases between them. The germline V gene has CDR1 WNHNN and CDR2 SYGVQD (reference sequence). CDR3 residues: CASSETGGGTEAFF. In DNA, the CDR3 is TGCGCCAGCAGTGAAACAGGCGGCGGCACTGAAGCTTTCTTT.

The chain is built from TRBV5-1 and TRBJ2-1, with TRBD1 matching 9 bases. J lost 3 bases, V lost 3 bases, and 1 base had no gene match. Germline CDR1 and CDR2: SGHRS and YFSETQ. The CDR3 is 14 amino acids. The CDR3 region has the DNA TGCGCCAGCAGCTCGGACAGGGGCTACAATGAGCAGTTCTTC. Translating it yields CASSSDRGYNEQFF.

This clone was observed a few times. The chain carries TRBV19 and TRBJ1-1; D is perhaps TRBD1 (5 bases). V lost 11 bases and J lost 3, with 16 bases in between. Germline values: CDR1 LNHDA, CDR2 SQIVND (reference sequence). There are 13 residues in the CDR3. This CDR3 is CAVKGRRDTEAFF. The CDR3 DNA reads as TGTGCCGTTAAGGGGAGGAGGGACACTGAAGCTTTCTTT.

This clone was seen only once. The rearrangement links TRBV12-3 or TRBV12-4 to TRBJ1-3; D not resolved. V was pared by 3 bases and J by 8 bases, with 11 bases between. The CDR3 extends over 13 amino acids. The CDR3 protein is CASSFNIGDTIYF. The CDR3, as DNA: TGTGCCAGCAGTTTCAACATCGGGGACACCATATATTTT.

The chain links TRBV19 to TRBJ2-2; 9 bases are a match to TRBD2. The CDR3 consists of 18 residues. Germline values: CDR1 LNHDA, CDR2 SQIVND (reference sequence). The ends lost 1 base at V and 7 bases at J; junction bases unmatched: 13. Here the CDR3 reads CASSIVGVSGGNDGELFF. The CDR3 region has the DNA TGTGCCAGTAGTATAGTCGGGGTTAGCGGGGGAAATGACGGGGAGCTGTTTTTT.

The chain couples TRBV30 to TRBJ1-1; D is ambiguous. The V and J ends lost 5 bases and 6 bases respectively, with 10 bases between them. The CDR3 consists of 11 residues. CDR1 is GTSNPN, CDR2 SVGIG, per germline (reference sequence). CDR3 in amino acids: CAWGEGPEAFF. CDR3 in DNA: TGTGCCTGGGGTGAGGGCCCTGAAGCTTTCTTT.

V is TRBV2 and J is TRBJ1-3, with no clear D. Deletions cut 7 bases from V and 4 bases from J, with 5 bases between. Germline values: CDR1 SNHLY, CDR2 FYNNEI. The CDR3 contains 11 residues. CDR3 protein: CASTLGNTIYF. CDR3 in DNA: TGTGCCAGCACCTTAGGAAACACCATATATTTT. Drawing the rest from reference TRBV2 and TRBJ1-3, the complete variable domain is EPEVTQTPSHQVTQMGQEVILRCVPISNHLYFYWYRQILGQKVEFLVSFYNNEISEKSEIFDDQFSVERPDGSNFTLKIRSTKLEDSAMYFCASTLGNTIYFGEGSWLTVV.

A single count supports this clone. The chain is built from TRBV7-6 and TRBJ1-5; unclear D gene. This CDR3 comprises 16 residues. Germline lookup yields CDR1 SGHVS and CDR2 FNYEAQ. V lost 5 bases and J 5 bases, leaving 19 bases between the germline ends. The CDR3 DNA is TGTGCCAGCAGCCCCGAACCGGGAAAAACGGATCAGCCCCAGCATTTT. This gives the protein CASSPEPGKTDQPQHF. The full variable domain, in which reference TRBV7-6 and TRBJ1-5 provide the parts outside the CDR3, is GAGVSQSPRYKVTKRGQDVALRCDPISGHVSLYWYRQALGQGPEFLTYFNYEAQQDKSGLPNDRFSAERPEGSISTLTIQRTEQRDSAMYRCASSPEPGKTDQPQHFGDGTRLSIL.

This sequence joins TRBV7-2 and TRBJ2-3; possible D gene TRBD2, 6 bases. Germline V CDR1 and CDR2: SGHTA, FQGNSA. Between the trimmed V and J ends, which lost 5 bases and 5 bases, there was a span of 11 bases. This CDR3 has 13 amino acids. The CDR3 sequence: CASSHPGGDTQYF. The DNA of the CDR3 is TGTGCCAGCAGCCACCCCGGGGGAGATACGCAGTATTTT.

The chain couples TRBV7-2 to TRBJ1-2; 8 positions match TRBD1. CDR1 and CDR2 from the germline V gene are SGHTA and FQGNSA. The junction had 6 bases not matched to a gene; V was cut back by 5 bases and J by 1 base. The CDR3 length is 15 residues. The CDR3 is CASSTGTGFNYGYTF. The CDR3 coding sequence is TGTGCCAGCAGCACGGGGACAGGTTTTAACTATGGCTACACCTTC.

J is TRBJ2-1 and V is TRBV5-4; 7 nucleotides align to TRBD1. The CDR3 is 13 residues long. Germline-derived CDR1 and CDR2 are SGHNT and YYREEE (reference sequence). The V and J ends lost 4 bases and 12 bases, in that order; junction bases with no gene match: 10. CDR3 DNA sequence: TGTGCCAGCAGCCAAGACAGGGAAATAGGGCAGTTCTTC. Amino acid sequence: CASSQDREIGQFF.

The genes are TRBV28 and TRBJ1-3; D is uncertain. Germline loops: CDR1 MDHEN, CDR2 SYDVKM. The V gene lost 4 bases and the J gene lost 0 bases, with 10 bases spanning the gap. CDR3 length: 15 residues. CDR3: CASSSTSDSGNTIYF. In DNA form, the CDR3 reads TGTGCCAGCAGTTCGACTTCTGACTCTGGAAACACCATATATTTT.